The text below deals with one T cell receptor (beta chain). This record belongs to a study of blood T cell repertoires in COVID-19. About the study: Sample material is recorded as cDNA or gDNA derived from T cells, B-cell-depleted T cells, or PBMCs.

Germline V gives CDR1 MNHEY, CDR2 SVGAGI. This CDR3 region has 15 residues. The V and J ends lost 0 bases and 5 bases respectively, with 13 bases between them. Original handling: The authors estimated nucleated cell counts from reference gene primer amplification. The table came from immunoSEQ multiplex PCR; TCRdb's copy has only in-frame clones and leaves some out. V, J and clone size are taken as reported in that table, and D and trimming were inferred from the DNA itself. In the table there are around 70,000 clones, more than 60% of which are singletons. The rearrangement uses TRBV6-5 and TRBJ2-5; TRBD2 might be the D (7 bases). The sequencing input was peripheral blood. This sequence was found in a human donor in a cohort sampled during active COVID-19. CDR3 nucleotide sequence: TGTGCCAGCAGTTACTCGCGGGGGCGGGGCGAGACCCAGTACTTC. Protein product: CASSYSRGRGETQYF.